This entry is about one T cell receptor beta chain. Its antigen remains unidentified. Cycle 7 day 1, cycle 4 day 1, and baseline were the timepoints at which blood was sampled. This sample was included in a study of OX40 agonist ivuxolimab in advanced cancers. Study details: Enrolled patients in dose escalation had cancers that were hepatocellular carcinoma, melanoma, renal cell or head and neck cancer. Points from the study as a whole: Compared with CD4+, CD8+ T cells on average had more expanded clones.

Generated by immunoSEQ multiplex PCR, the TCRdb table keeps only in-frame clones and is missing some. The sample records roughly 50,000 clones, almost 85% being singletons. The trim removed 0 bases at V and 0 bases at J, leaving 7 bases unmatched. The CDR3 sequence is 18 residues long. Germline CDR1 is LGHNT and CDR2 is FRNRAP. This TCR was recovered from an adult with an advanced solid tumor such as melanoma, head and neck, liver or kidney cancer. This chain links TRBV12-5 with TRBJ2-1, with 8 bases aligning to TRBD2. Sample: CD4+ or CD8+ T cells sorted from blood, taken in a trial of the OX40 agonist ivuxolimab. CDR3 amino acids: CASGLVAGARNSYNEQFF. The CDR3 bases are TGTGCTAGTGGTTTGGTAGCGGGAGCCCGTAACTCCTACAATGAGCAGTTCTTC.